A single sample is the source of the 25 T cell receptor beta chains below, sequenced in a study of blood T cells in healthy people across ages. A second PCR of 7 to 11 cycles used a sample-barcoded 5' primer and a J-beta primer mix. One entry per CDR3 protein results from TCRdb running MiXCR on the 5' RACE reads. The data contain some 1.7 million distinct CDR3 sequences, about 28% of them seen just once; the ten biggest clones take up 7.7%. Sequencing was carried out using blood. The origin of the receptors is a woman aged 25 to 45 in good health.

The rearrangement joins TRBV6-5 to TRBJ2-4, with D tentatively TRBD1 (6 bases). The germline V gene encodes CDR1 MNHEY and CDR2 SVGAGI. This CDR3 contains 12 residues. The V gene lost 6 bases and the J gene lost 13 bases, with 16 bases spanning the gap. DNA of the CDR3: TGTGCCAGCAGCCAGGGGACAAAAGAGCAGTACTTC. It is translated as CASSQGTKEQYF.

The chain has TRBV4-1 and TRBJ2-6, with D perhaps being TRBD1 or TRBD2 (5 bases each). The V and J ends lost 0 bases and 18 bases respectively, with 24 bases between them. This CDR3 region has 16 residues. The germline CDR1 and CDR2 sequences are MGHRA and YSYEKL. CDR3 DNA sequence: TGCGCCAGCAGCCAAGACGGGGCTTCTGGGGCCAACGTCTCGACTTTC. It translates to CASSQDGASGANVSTF.

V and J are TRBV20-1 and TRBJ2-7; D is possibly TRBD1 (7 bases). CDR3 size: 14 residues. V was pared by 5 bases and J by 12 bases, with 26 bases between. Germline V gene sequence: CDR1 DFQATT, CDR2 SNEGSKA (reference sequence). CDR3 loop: CSARLGGGGETLYF. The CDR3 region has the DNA TGCAGTGCTCGATTAGGGGGCGGAGGGGAGACCCTGTACTTC.

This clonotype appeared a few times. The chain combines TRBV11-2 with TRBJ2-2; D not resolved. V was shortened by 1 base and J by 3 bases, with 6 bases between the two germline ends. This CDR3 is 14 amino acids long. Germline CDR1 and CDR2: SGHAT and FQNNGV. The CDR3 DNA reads TGTGCCAGCAGCTTAGTTGCGGACACCGGGGAGCTGTTTTTT. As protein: CASSLVADTGELFF.

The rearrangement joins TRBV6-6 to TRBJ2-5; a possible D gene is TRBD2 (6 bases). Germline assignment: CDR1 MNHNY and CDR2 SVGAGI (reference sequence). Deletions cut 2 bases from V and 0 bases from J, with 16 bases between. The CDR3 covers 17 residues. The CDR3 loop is CASSYQLRTTHQETQYF. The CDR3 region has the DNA TGTGCCAGCAGTTACCAACTTCGGACTACTCACCAAGAGACCCAGTACTTC.

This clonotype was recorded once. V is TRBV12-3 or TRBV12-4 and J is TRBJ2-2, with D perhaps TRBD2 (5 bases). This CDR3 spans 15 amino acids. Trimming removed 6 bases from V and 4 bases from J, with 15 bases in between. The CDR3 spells CASRVRGVGTGELFF. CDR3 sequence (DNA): TGTGCCAGCAGGGTCCGGGGAGTCGGCACCGGGGAGCTGTTTTTT.

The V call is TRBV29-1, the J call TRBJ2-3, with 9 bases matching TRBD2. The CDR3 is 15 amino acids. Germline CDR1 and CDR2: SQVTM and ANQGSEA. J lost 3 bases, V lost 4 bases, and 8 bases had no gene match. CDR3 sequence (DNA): TGCAGCGTTGTAACGGCGGGGGGGTATACAGATACGCAGTATTTT. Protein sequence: CSVVTAGGYTDTQYF.

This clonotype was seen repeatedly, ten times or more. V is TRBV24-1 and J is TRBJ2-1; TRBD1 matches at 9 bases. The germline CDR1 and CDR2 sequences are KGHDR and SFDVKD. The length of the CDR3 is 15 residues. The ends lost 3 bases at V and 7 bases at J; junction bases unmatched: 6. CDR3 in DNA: TGTGCCACCAGTGATCCCGGGGACAGGGTTAATGAGCAGTTCTTC. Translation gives CATSDPGDRVNEQFF.

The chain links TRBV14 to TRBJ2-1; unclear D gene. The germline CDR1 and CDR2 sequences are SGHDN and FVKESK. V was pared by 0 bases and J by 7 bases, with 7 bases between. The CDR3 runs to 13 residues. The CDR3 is CASSQEWPNEQFF. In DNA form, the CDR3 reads TGTGCCAGCAGCCAAGAGTGGCCGAATGAGCAGTTCTTC.

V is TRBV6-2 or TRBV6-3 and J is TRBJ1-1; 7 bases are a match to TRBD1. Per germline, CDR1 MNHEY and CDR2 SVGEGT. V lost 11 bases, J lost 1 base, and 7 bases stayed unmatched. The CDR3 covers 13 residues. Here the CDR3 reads CAGTGVRNTEAFF. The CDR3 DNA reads TGTGCCGGCACAGGGGTGAGGAACACTGAAGCTTTCTTT.

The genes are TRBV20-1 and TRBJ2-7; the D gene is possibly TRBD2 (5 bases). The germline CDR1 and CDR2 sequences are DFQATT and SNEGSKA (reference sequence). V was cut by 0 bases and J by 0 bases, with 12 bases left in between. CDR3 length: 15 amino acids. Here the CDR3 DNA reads TGCAGTGCTAGAGATCGGGGAAGGAACTCCTACGAGCAGTACTTC. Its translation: CSARDRGRNSYEQYF.

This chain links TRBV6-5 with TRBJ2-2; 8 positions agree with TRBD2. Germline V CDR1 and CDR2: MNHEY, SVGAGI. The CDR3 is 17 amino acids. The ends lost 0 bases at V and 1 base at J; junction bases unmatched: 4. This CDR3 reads CASSYSPLAGNTGELFF. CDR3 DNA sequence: TGTGCCAGCAGTTACTCGCCCCTAGCGGGGAACACCGGGGAGCTGTTTTTT.

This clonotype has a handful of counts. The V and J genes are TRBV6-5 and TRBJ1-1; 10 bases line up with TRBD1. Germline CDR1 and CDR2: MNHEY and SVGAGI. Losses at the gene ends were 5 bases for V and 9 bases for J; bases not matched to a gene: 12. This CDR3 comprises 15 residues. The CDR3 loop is CASSRQPPDRGKAFF. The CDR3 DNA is TGTGCCAGCAGTCGCCAGCCTCCGGACAGGGGGAAAGCTTTCTTT.

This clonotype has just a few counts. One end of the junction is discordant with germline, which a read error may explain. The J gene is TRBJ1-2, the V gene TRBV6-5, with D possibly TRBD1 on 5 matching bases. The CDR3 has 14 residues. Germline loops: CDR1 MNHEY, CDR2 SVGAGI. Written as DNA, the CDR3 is TGTGCCTGCAGTAGGTCAGGGAGTGACTATGGCTACACCTTC. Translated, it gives CACSRSGSDYGYTF.

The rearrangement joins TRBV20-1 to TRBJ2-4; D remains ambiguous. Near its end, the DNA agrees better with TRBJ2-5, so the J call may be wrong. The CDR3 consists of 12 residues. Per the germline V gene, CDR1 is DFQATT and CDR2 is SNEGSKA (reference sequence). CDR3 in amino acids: CSARAGLETQYF. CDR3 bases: TGCAGTGCTAGGGCTGGGTTGGAGACCCAGTACTTC.

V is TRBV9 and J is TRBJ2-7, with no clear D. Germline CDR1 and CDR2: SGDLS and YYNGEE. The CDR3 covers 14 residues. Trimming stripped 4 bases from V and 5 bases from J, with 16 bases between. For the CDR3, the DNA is TGTGCCAGCAGCCCGACCCGGGCGGTCCACGAGCAGTACTTC. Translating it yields CASSPTRAVHEQYF.

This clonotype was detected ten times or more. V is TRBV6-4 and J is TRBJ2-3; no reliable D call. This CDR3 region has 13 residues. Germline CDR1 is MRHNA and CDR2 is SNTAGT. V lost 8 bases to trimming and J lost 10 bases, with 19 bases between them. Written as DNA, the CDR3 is TGTGCCAGCGGTCCGACTGGCGAGGATGCGCAGTATTTT. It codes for CASGPTGEDAQYF.

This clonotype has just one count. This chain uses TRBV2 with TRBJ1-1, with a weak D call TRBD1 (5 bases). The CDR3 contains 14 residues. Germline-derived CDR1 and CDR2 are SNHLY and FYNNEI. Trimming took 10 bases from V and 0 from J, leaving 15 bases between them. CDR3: CATHGTPLNTEAFF. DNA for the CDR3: TGTGCCACCCATGGGACCCCCCTGAACACTGAAGCTTTCTTT.

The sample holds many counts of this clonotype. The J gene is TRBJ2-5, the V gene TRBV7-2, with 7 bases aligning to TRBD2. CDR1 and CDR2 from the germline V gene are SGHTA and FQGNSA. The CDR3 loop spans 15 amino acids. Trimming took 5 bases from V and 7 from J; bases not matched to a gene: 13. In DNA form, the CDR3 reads TGTGCCAGCAGCCACCCGGGACTACCGCGGGGGACCCAGTACTTC. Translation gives CASSHPGLPRGTQYF.

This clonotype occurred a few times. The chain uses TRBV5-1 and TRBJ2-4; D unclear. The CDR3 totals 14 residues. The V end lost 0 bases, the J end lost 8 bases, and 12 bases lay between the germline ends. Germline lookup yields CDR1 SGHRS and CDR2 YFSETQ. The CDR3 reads CASSLEGPQDIQYF. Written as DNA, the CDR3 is TGCGCCAGCAGCTTGGAAGGACCCCAAGACATTCAGTACTTC.

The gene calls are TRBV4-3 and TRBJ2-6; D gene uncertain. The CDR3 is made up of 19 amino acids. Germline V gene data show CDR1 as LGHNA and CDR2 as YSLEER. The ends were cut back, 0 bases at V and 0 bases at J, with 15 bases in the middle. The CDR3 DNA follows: TGCGCCAGCAGCCAAGATCGTCAGTACGTCTTCTCTGGGGCCAACGTCCTGACTTTC. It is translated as CASSQDRQYVFSGANVLTF.

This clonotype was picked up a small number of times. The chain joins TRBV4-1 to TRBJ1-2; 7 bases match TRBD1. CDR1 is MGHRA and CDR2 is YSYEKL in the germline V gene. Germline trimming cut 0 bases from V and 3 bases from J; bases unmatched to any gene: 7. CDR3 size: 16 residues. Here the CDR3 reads CASSQEVGGRDYGYTF. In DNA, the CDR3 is TGCGCCAGCAGCCAAGAGGTAGGGGGCAGGGACTATGGCTACACCTTC.

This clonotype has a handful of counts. The CDR3 here is CASSTLHGGAYGYTF. In DNA, the CDR3 is TGTGCCAGCAGCACCCTGCACGGGGGTGCCTATGGCTACACCTTC. The J gene is TRBJ1-2, the V gene TRBV6-1, with D perhaps matching TRBD1 (5 bases). CDR1 and CDR2 (germline): MNHNS, SASEGT. V lost 6 bases and J 4 bases, leaving 18 bases between the germline ends. The CDR3 totals 15 residues.

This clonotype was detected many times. The chain's CDR3 is CASSLSHRYEQYF. In DNA form, the CDR3 reads TGTGCCAGCAGCTTATCACACCGATACGAGCAGTACTTC. V usage is TRBV7-2 and J usage is TRBJ2-7, with D unclear. The V gene's germline CDR1 is SGHTA and CDR2 FQGNSA. Trimming took 2 bases from V and 4 from J, leaving 9 bases between them. The CDR3 spans 13 residues.

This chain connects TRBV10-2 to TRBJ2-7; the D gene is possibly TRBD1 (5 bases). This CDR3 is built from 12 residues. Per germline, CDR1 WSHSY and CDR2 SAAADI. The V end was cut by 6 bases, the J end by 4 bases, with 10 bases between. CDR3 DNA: TGCGCCAGCAGGAAAGGGGATTACGAGCAGTACTTC. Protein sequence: CASRKGDYEQYF.